The text below deals with one T cell receptor (beta chain). With random hexamers, reverse transcription was performed on about 0.5 to 1 ug of RNA. An immunoSEQ multiplex PCR amplified TCR beta CDR3 over 54 Vbeta and 13 Jbeta. MiXCR, run by TCRdb on the immunoSEQ multiplex PCR reads, gives a single entry per CDR3 protein. Altogether some 300,000 distinct CDR3 sequences are present, approximately 91% being singletons, with the ten largest covering approximately 0.18%. The data were taken from a study of CD8 T cells in Susac syndrome. This CDR3 is built from 12 residues. With 8 bases removed from V and 8 bases from J, the gap between germline ends came to 15 bases. The germline V gene encodes CDR1 SGHAT and CDR2 FQNNGV.

J is TRBJ1-2 and V is TRBV11-2; D is possibly TRBD1 (5 bases). The TCR comes from a human donor with multiple sclerosis. Sequences were obtained from CD8+ T cells from PBMCs. CDR3 DNA sequence: TGTGCCAGCGAGGGGCAAAAACCAGGCTACACCTTC. Its translation: CASEGQKPGYTF.